The clone carrying this T cell receptor (beta chain) was seen many times. From germline, CDR1 is LGHNA and CDR2 YSLEER. The junction had 6 bases not matched to a gene; V was cut back by 4 bases and J by 1 base. This CDR3 is built from 15 residues. Method: immunoSEQ multiplex PCR; TCRdb's copy keeps in-frame clones and lacks some. The data contain under 200,000 clones, roughly 85% of them singletons. The data are from a study of blood T cell repertoires in COVID-19. Study context: From the United States, Italy and Spain came samples of acute and convalescent COVID-19. From T cells, B-cell-depleted T cells, or PBMCs came the material, which was cDNA or gDNA.

Sequencing used peripheral blood. This chain connects TRBV4-3 to TRBJ2-5; 7 nucleotides agree with TRBD1. The TCR sequence derives from a woman aged 80 or over with acute or convalescent COVID-19. The CDR3 nucleotides read TGCGCCAGCAGCCTCCAAACAGGGGTCCAAGAGACCCAGTACTTC. Amino acids: CASSLQTGVQETQYF.